These 31 T cell receptor beta chains originate from one sample sequenced in a study of vaccination effects on CD4 cells after COVID-19 (dated by TCRdb to about 2022). In the ViraFEST assay, PBMC were stimulated with viral peptide pools, and TCR sequencing was then used to find antigen-specific CD4+ T cell clonotypes based on their expansion. After around 10 days of culture, CD4+ T cells were isolated with the EasySep CD4+ T cell isolation kit. PCR-confirmed SARS-CoV-2 infection had occurred in convalescent patients between March and December 2020, before the Alpha, Beta and Delta variants emerged in the United States. What these receptors recognize is not known. The library was prepared using the immunoSEQ multiplex PCR assay. Sourced from immuneACCESS, this table was stored by TCRdb with only in-frame sequences that have V and J called. A share of the clones is absent; for the studies checked, an unresolved V gene accounts for under half, and the remainder has no known explanation. The sample records roughly 25,000 clones, about 77% of which are singletons. The leading ten clones occupy around 21% of the sample.

Source: CD4+ T cells from PBMCs cultured with HCoV-NL63 spike peptides, taken before COVID-19 vaccination. According to the study, the label for this sample's cell subset or site signals: HCoV-NL63 spike overlapping peptide pool stimulation. These receptors were taken from a human donor who had a prior SARS-CoV-2 infection.

The chain has TRBV6-4 and TRBJ2-5; 9 positions match TRBD2. Germline values: CDR1 MRHNA, CDR2 SNTAGT. This CDR3 region has 15 residues. The J segment lost 5 bases and the V segment lost 6 bases, leaving 10 bases of the junction unmatched. CDR3 DNA sequence: TGTGCCAGCAGCCCCTCCGGGACTAGCCTGGAGACCCAGTACTTC. This translates into CASSPSGTSLETQYF.

The chain employs TRBV11-2 and TRBJ1-1; D not resolved. Trimming left V 1 base short and J 0 bases short, with 9 bases between. The V gene's germline CDR1 is SGHAT and CDR2 FQNNGV. This CDR3 contains 15 residues. The CDR3 sequence: CASSLVLGLNTEAFF. In nucleotides, the CDR3 is TGTGCCAGCAGCTTAGTCCTCGGGTTGAACACTGAAGCTTTCTTT.

The chain links TRBV28 to TRBJ1-1; D possibly corresponds to TRBD1 (5 bases). The CDR3 covers 15 residues. V lost 5 bases and J lost 1, with 14 bases in between. CDR1 is MDHEN, CDR2 SYDVKM, per germline. CDR3: CASSRSDTSNTEAFF. The CDR3, as DNA: TGTGCCAGCAGTCGCTCGGACACTTCGAACACTGAAGCTTTCTTT.

This clone was seen only once. V gene TRBV11-2 combines with J gene TRBJ1-1, with D maybe TRBD1 (5 bases). CDR1 SGHAT and CDR2 FQNNGV come from the germline V gene. The CDR3 has 13 amino acids. Trimming shortened V by 4 bases and J by 1 base, and 7 bases separated the two germline ends. The CDR3 protein is CASSSQGNTEAFF. For the CDR3, the DNA is TGTGCCAGCAGCTCGCAGGGGAACACTGAAGCTTTCTTT.

This chain joins TRBV5-5 and TRBJ1-2, with 7 positions matching TRBD1. CDR3 length: 13 amino acids. Germline V lookup: CDR1 SGHKS, CDR2 YYEKEE (reference sequence). The V gene end was trimmed by 5 bases and the J gene end by 3 bases; junction bases not matched to a gene: 4. The CDR3 DNA follows: TGTGCCAGCAGAAAAACAGGGGACTATGGCTACACCTTC. Protein sequence: CASRKTGDYGYTF.

The J gene is TRBJ2-7, the V gene TRBV5-5; TRBD2 might be the D (7 bases). The germline V and J ends were trimmed by 4 bases and 1 base, with 18 bases remaining between them. CDR1 and CDR2 (germline): SGHKS, YYEKEE (reference sequence). The CDR3 length is 16 residues. This CDR3 reads CASSPRTRGGSYEQYF. CDR3 bases: TGTGCCAGCAGCCCACGTACTAGGGGGGGTTCCTACGAGCAGTACTTC.

V gene TRBV30 combines with J gene TRBJ1-6; 8 bases are shared with TRBD1. The CDR3 has 15 residues. CDR1 and CDR2 from the germline V gene are GTSNPN and SVGIG (reference sequence). With V trimmed by 5 bases and J by 4 bases, 7 bases remained unmatched. The CDR3 nucleotides read TGTGCCTGGGACAGGGGCGCTCGGTATAATTCACCCCTCCACTTT. Amino acids: CAWDRGARYNSPLHF. The full variable domain, with the rest looked up from reference TRBV30 and TRBJ1-6, is SQTIHQWPATLVQPVGSPLSLECTVEGTSNPNLYWYRQAAGRGLQLLFYSVGIGQISSEVPQNLSASRPQDRQFILSSKKLLLSDSGFYLCAWDRGARYNSPLHFGNGTRLTVT.

V is TRBV5-1 and J is TRBJ2-2; D gene unclear. From germline, CDR1 is SGHRS and CDR2 YFSETQ. V dropped 5 bases and J dropped 0 bases, with 8 bases sitting between them. The CDR3 totals 14 residues. CDR3 region: CASSGVTNTGELFF. The CDR3 DNA is TGCGCCAGCAGTGGGGTTACGAACACCGGGGAGCTGTTTTTT.

The V and J genes are TRBV11-2 and TRBJ2-7; 12 bases fit TRBD2. The CDR3 covers 17 residues. V lost 2 bases and J lost 0; bases outside the gene matches: 5. Germline V gene sequence: CDR1 SGHAT, CDR2 FQNNGV. CDR3 nucleotide sequence: TGTGCCAGCAGCTTACCTCGGACTAGCGGGGTCTCCTACGAGCAGTACTTC. Its protein product is CASSLPRTSGVSYEQYF.

This clone was observed a handful of times. The CDR3 region is CASILAPGGTDTQYF. CDR3 coding DNA: TGCGCCAGCATCCTTGCCCCGGGCGGAACAGATACGCAGTATTTT. The V call is TRBV5-1, the J call TRBJ2-3; D gene uncertain. CDR1 and CDR2 (germline): SGHRS, YFSETQ. V dropped 6 bases and J dropped 3 bases, with 17 bases sitting between them. The CDR3 spans 15 residues.

The V and J genes are TRBV5-1 and TRBJ1-6; 11 bases are a match to TRBD1. This CDR3 spans 16 amino acids. Trimming at V came to 2 bases and at J to 5 bases, leaving 3 bases not matched to a gene. Germline assignment: CDR1 SGHRS and CDR2 YFSETQ. This CDR3 is CASSLGTGGHNSPLHF. The CDR3 coding sequence is TGCGCCAGCAGCTTAGGGACAGGGGGACATAATTCACCCCTCCACTTT.

The chain joins TRBV4-1 to TRBJ2-4; TRBD2 is a possible D gene (5 bases). The CDR3 has 16 residues. The V gene's germline CDR1 is MGHRA and CDR2 YSYEKL. The ends were cut back, 1 base at V and 3 bases at J, with 13 bases in the middle. The DNA for the CDR3 is TGCGCCAGCAGCCAAGGTTGGGGAGAGGTCAAAAACATTCAGTACTTC. This translates into CASSQGWGEVKNIQYF.

This chain joins TRBV5-3 and TRBJ2-7; possible D gene TRBD1, 6 bases. TRBV5-3 is labeled an ORF, and its function is uncertain. This CDR3 spans 14 amino acids. Trimming cost V 2 bases and J 6 bases, with 15 bases left between them. DNA for the CDR3: TGTGCCAGAAGCTTATGGACCCAGGGGCCCGAGCAGTACTTC. Translating it yields CARSLWTQGPEQYF.

This clone was seen a handful of times. The rearrangement links TRBV19 to TRBJ1-1; TRBD1 matches 9 bases. V trimming: 3 bases; J trimming: 8 bases; junction bases outside the gene matches: 4. Looked up from germline, CDR1 is LNHDA and CDR2 is SQIVND (reference sequence). The CDR3 runs 13 residues. Here the CDR3 DNA reads TGTGCCAGTAGTATCGAAGGACAGGGGGAAGCTTTCTTT. Translated: CASSIEGQGEAFF. Using reference TRBV19 and TRBJ1-1 for the parts outside the CDR3, the full variable domain is DGGITQSPKYLFRKEGQNVTLSCEQNLNHDAMYWYRQDPGQGLRLIYYSQIVNDFQKGDIAEGYSVSREKKESFPLTVTSAQKNPTAFYLCASSIEGQGEAFFGQGTRLTVV.

The chain has TRBV13 and TRBJ2-3, with TRBD2 matching over 10 bases. CDR3 length equals 15 residues. The germline V gene encodes CDR1 PRHDT and CDR2 FYEKMQ (reference sequence). With 2 bases clipped from V and 6 bases from J, the junction kept 5 bases outside the gene matches. The CDR3 loop is CASSLIQRGGDTQYF. CDR3 coding DNA: TGTGCCAGCAGCTTAATCCAGCGGGGGGGGGATACGCAGTATTTT.

V gene TRBV7-2 combines with J gene TRBJ2-2, with a weak D call TRBD2 (6 bases). V was trimmed by 1 base and J by 4 bases, leaving 10 bases between them. CDR1 is SGHTA and CDR2 is FQGNSA in the germline V gene. This CDR3 spans 15 amino acids. The CDR3 DNA sequence: TGTGCCAGCAGCTTAGTGGGAGGTACCACCGGGGAGCTGTTTTTT. It codes for CASSLVGGTTGELFF.

This chain links TRBV4-3 with TRBJ2-1; no clear D gene. Germline CDR1 LGHNA, CDR2 YSLEER. The V end lost 0 bases, the J end lost 4 bases, and 13 bases lay between the germline ends. This CDR3 is built from 16 residues. The CDR3 nucleotides read TGCGCCAGCAGCCAAGATTATGAGCTGAGGTACAATGAGCAGTTCTTC. It translates to CASSQDYELRYNEQFF.

The chain links TRBV14 to TRBJ1-4; D unresolved. V lost 2 bases and J lost 5, with 0 bases in between. CDR1 is SGHDN and CDR2 is FVKESK in the germline V gene. The CDR3 length is 11 residues. The CDR3 sequence: CASSQNEKLFF. The DNA for the CDR3 is TGTGCCAGCAGCCAAAATGAAAAACTGTTTTTT.

This chain links TRBV7-8 with TRBJ1-1; 7 positions match TRBD1. The ends lost 1 base at V and 1 base at J; junction bases unmatched: 6. The length of the CDR3 is 16 residues. CDR1 SGHVS and CDR2 FQNEAQ come from the germline V gene. CDR3 residues: CASSLGGRDRNTEAFF. CDR3 sequence (DNA): TGTGCCAGCAGCTTAGGCGGTCGGGACAGGAACACTGAAGCTTTCTTT.

V gene TRBV5-1 combines with J gene TRBJ1-1; possibly TRBD1 for D (5 bases). Germline V CDR1 and CDR2: SGHRS, YFSETQ. The CDR3 contains 14 residues. V gave up 2 bases and J gave up 3 bases, with 11 bases separating them. CDR3 sequence reads: CASSFKGSDTEAFF. CDR3 bases: TGCGCCAGCAGCTTTAAGGGGAGCGACACTGAAGCTTTCTTT. The whole variable domain, remainder taken from reference TRBV5-1 and TRBJ1-1, is KAGVTQTPRYLIKTRGQQVTLSCSPISGHRSVSWYQQTPGQGLQFLFEYFSETQRNKGNFPGRFSGRQFSNSRSEMNVSTLELGDSALYLCASSFKGSDTEAFFGQGTRLTVV.

This sequence joins TRBV19 and TRBJ1-5; TRBD1 matches 12 bases. Germline CDR1 reads LNHDA; CDR2 reads SQIVND (reference sequence). The CDR3 has 15 amino acids. With 11 bases clipped from V and 4 bases from J, the junction kept 9 bases outside the gene matches. The CDR3 spells CAAQRGQGANQPQHF. CDR3 DNA sequence: TGTGCCGCCCAGAGGGGACAGGGGGCAAATCAGCCCCAGCATTTT.

The gene calls are TRBV2 and TRBJ2-5; tentatively, D is TRBD1 (5 bases). Germline V lookup: CDR1 SNHLY, CDR2 FYNNEI. The CDR3 consists of 15 residues. Trimming took off 2 bases at V and 5 bases at J, with 15 bases between the two ends. CDR3: CASSEWGRFGETQYF. The CDR3 DNA is TGTGCCAGCAGTGAATGGGGCAGGTTTGGGGAGACCCAGTACTTC.

This chain links TRBV3-1 (or the pseudogene TRBV3-2) with TRBJ2-7, with a tentative D call TRBD2 (6 bases). This CDR3 spans 15 amino acids. V shed 6 bases and J shed 2 bases, with 17 bases lying between them. The V gene's germline CDR1 is LGHDT and CDR2 YNNKEL (reference sequence). This CDR3 reads CASSDKGSGAYEQYF. The CDR3 region has the DNA TGTGCCAGCAGTGATAAAGGATCGGGGGCCTACGAGCAGTACTTC.

This clone was recorded only once. The chain employs TRBV5-4 and TRBJ1-2; D ambiguous. CDR1 and CDR2 from the germline V gene are SGHNT and YYREEE (reference sequence). Trimming pared 4 bases from V and 5 bases from J, leaving 12 bases between. This CDR3 region has 13 residues. This CDR3 reads CASSTLGDYGYTF. In nucleotides, the CDR3 is TGTGCCAGCAGCACCCTGGGAGATTATGGCTACACCTTC.

This clone was recorded only once. This chain joins TRBV7-9 and TRBJ2-7; 10 positions match TRBD2. Unmatched junction bases numbered 11, after V lost 9 bases and J lost 0 bases. This CDR3 has 16 residues. Germline loops: CDR1 SEHNR, CDR2 FQNEAQ (reference sequence). CDR3 amino acids: CASDPGLAYSSYEQYF. CDR3 bases: TGTGCCAGTGACCCGGGACTAGCGTACTCCTCCTACGAGCAGTACTTC. Full variable domain (outside the CDR3, taken from reference TRBV7-9 and TRBJ2-7): DTGVSQNPRHKITKRGQNVTFRCDPISEHNRLYWYRQTLGQGPEFLTYFQNEAQLEKSRLLSDRFSAERPKGSFSTLEIQRTEQGDSAMYLCASDPGLAYSSYEQYFGPGTRLTVT.

The rearrangement uses TRBV7-2 and TRBJ2-3; D gene uncertain. Trimming left V 0 bases short and J 7 bases short, with 5 bases between. CDR3 length: 12 residues. Germline CDR1 is SGHTA and CDR2 is FQGNSA. The CDR3 protein is CASSLAPNTQYF. The CDR3, as DNA: TGTGCCAGCAGCTTAGCGCCCAATACGCAGTATTTT.

The chain recombines TRBV2 with TRBJ1-4; the D gene is possibly TRBD1 (5 bases). V was clipped by 5 bases and J by 5 bases, with 12 bases between them. The germline gives CDR1 SNHLY, CDR2 FYNNEI. This CDR3 has 14 amino acids. The DNA of the CDR3 is TGTGCCAGCAGTCTTGGGGGGTCCAATGAAAAACTGTTTTTT. This sequence encodes CASSLGGSNEKLFF.

This sequence joins TRBV7-3 and TRBJ1-1, with 8 nucleotides matching TRBD1. CDR1 SGHTA and CDR2 FQGTGA come from the germline V gene. The CDR3 sequence is 16 residues long. The V and J ends lost 4 bases and 8 bases, in that order; junction bases with no gene match: 15. CDR3 coding DNA: TGTGCCAGCAGCTCGGAAGCGGACAGGGCAAAACAAGAAGCTTTCTTT. It specifies CASSSEADRAKQEAFF.

The V call is TRBV19, the J call TRBJ1-2, with D perhaps TRBD1 (5 bases). Trimming took 4 bases from V and 0 from J, leaving 9 bases between them. CDR1 is LNHDA, CDR2 SQIVND, per germline (reference sequence). This CDR3 is 14 amino acids long. The DNA of the CDR3 is TGTGCCAGTAGTAGAACAGGAGCTAACTATGGCTACACCTTC. Protein: CASSRTGANYGYTF.

Sample share makes this clone medium-sized (0.01 to 0.1%). This chain uses TRBV5-1 with TRBJ2-7; D is undetermined. Germline V CDR1 and CDR2: SGHRS, YFSETQ. The CDR3 length is 13 residues. V lost 0 bases and J lost 5, with 9 bases in between. The CDR3 protein is CASSLEQPHEQYF. DNA of the CDR3: TGCGCCAGCAGCTTGGAACAGCCTCACGAGCAGTACTTC.

This clone was observed once. V and J are TRBV10-3 and TRBJ1-5; possible D gene TRBD1, 5 bases. Germline-derived CDR1 and CDR2 are ENHRY and SYGVKD. V was clipped by 4 bases and J by 3 bases, with 7 bases between them. This CDR3 is 13 amino acids long. CDR3: CAISGDLNQPQHF. CDR3 nucleotides: TGTGCCATCAGTGGGGACCTCAATCAGCCCCAGCATTTT.